This T cell receptor beta chain was identified in a study of blood T cell repertoires in COVID-19. With 1 base removed from V and 2 bases from J, the gap between germline ends came to 12 bases. The length of the CDR3 is 16 residues. Per the germline V gene, CDR1 is SGHTA and CDR2 is FQGNSA. The table lists this clone with a few counts. Only in-frame clones appear in the TCRdb table, and some are missing; sequencing was by immunoSEQ multiplex PCR. Of some 180,000 clones detected, about three quarters appear once; the ten largest clones hold 8.6%. The chain links TRBV7-2 to TRBJ2-1; D not resolved. The source material was peripheral blood. The clonotype comes from a woman in her forties or fifties with active or convalescent COVID-19. The CDR3 DNA is TGTGCCAGCAGCTTAGGACAAGACCCAACCTACAATGAGCAGTTCTTC. As protein: CASSLGQDPTYNEQFF.